These 8 T cell receptor beta chains were sequenced from one sample in a study of CD8 T cells in ankylosing spondylitis. In TCRdb, the 5' RACE reads were re-called with MiXCR into one record per CDR3 protein. This table has about 160,000 distinct CDR3 sequences, just over 9.5% appearing once. The sample consisted of blood, either unsorted or a sorted T cell fraction (not recorded which). These receptors came from a female donor with ankylosing spondylitis or in good health (not recorded which).

This rearrangement joins TRBV19 to TRBJ1-2; the match to TRBD1 covers 9 bases. Germline V CDR1 and CDR2: LNHDA, SQIVND (reference sequence). The CDR3 covers 13 residues. Trimming removed 6 bases from V and 6 bases from J; junction bases left unmatched: 5. DNA of the CDR3: TGTGCCAGTAGCCTCGGGACAGGGAATGGCTACACCTTC. Translation gives CASSLGTGNGYTF.

This clonotype was detected a few times. The rearrangement links TRBV19 to TRBJ1-5; D possibly corresponds to TRBD1 (5 bases). CDR3 length equals 14 residues. In germline, CDR1 is LNHDA, CDR2 SQIVND (reference sequence). The V gene lost 1 base and the J gene lost 4 bases, with 8 bases spanning the gap. The CDR3 reads CASSIGGENQPQHF. Written as DNA, the CDR3 is TGTGCCAGTAGTATAGGAGGGGAAAATCAGCCCCAGCATTTT.

This clonotype occurred a few times. This chain connects TRBV6-5 to TRBJ2-7, with D perhaps matching TRBD2 (5 bases). The CDR3 contains 13 residues. Germline V gene sequence: CDR1 MNHEY, CDR2 SVGAGI. Deletions cut 2 bases from V and 2 bases from J, with 7 bases between. The CDR3 bases are TGTGCCAGCAGTTACACTAGAGCCTACGAGCAGTACTTC. Translating it yields CASSYTRAYEQYF.

This clonotype was observed a few times. CDR3 nucleotide sequence: TGCAGTGCTAGAGATGGGGGGGGAAGCTCCTACAATGAGCAGTTCTTC. This sequence encodes CSARDGGGSSYNEQFF. V usage is TRBV20-1 and J usage is TRBJ2-1, with 7 bases matching TRBD2. The germline V gene has CDR1 DFQATT and CDR2 SNEGSKA (reference sequence). The J segment lost 0 bases and the V segment lost 0 bases, leaving 5 bases of the junction unmatched. This CDR3 has 16 residues.

The rearrangement uses TRBV7-9 and TRBJ1-5; unclear D gene. The CDR3 is made up of 13 amino acids. Trimming shortened V by 5 bases and J by 1 base, and 6 bases separated the two germline ends. Germline V lookup: CDR1 SEHNR, CDR2 FQNEAQ (reference sequence). As DNA, the CDR3 is TGTGCCAGCAGCCACGGGAGCAATCAGCCCCAGCATTTT. As protein: CASSHGSNQPQHF.

The genes are TRBV7-9 and TRBJ1-1; no clear D. The V and J ends lost 6 bases and 7 bases respectively, with 6 bases between them. This CDR3 comprises 10 residues. Germline V CDR1 and CDR2: SEHNR, FQNEAQ (reference sequence). The CDR3: CASRGVEAFF. As DNA, the CDR3 is TGTGCCAGCAGGGGAGTTGAAGCTTTCTTT.

This clonotype was counted at least ten times. The genes are TRBV7-9 and TRBJ1-5; the match to TRBD1 covers 7 bases. The CDR3 length is 12 residues. V gave up 8 bases and J gave up 3 bases; unmatched junction bases: 1. Per germline, CDR1 SEHNR and CDR2 FQNEAQ (reference sequence). CDR3 DNA: TGTGCCAGCGGGACAGACAATCAGCCCCAGCATTTT. As protein: CASGTDNQPQHF.

The chain couples TRBV2 to TRBJ2-2, with D maybe TRBD1 (5 bases). The CDR3 is 16 residues long. V lost 10 bases and J lost 4, with 22 bases in between. Germline V gives CDR1 SNHLY, CDR2 FYNNEI. CDR3 nucleotide sequence: TGTGCCACCCAGGGCGCCGCGAACCCAGGCACCGGGGAGCTGTTTTTT. Translating gives CATQGAANPGTGELFF.